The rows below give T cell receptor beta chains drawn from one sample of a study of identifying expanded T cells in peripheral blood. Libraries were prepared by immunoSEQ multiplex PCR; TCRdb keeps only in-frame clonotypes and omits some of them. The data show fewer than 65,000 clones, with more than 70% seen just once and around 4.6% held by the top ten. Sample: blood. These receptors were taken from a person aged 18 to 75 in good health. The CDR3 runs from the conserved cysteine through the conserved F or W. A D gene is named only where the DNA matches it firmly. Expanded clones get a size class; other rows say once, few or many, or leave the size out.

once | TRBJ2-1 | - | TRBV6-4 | CASSDGSYNEQFF | TGTGCCAGCAGTGACGGTTCATACAATGAGCAGTTCTTC
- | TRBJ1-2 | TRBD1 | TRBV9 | CASSADRATYGYTF | TGTGCCAGCAGCGCGGACAGGGCTACTTATGGCTACACCTTC
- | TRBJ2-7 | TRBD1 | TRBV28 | CASSPGTGAYEQYF | TGTGCCAGCAGTCCCGGGACAGGGGCCTACGAGCAGTACTTC
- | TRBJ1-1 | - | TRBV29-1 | CSVILAVMNTEAFF | TGCAGCGTTATCTTGGCTGTGATGAACACTGAAGCTTTCTTT
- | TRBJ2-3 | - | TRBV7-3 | CASSATGSTDTQYF | TGTGCCAGCAGTGCGACGGGAAGCACAGATACGCAGTATTTT
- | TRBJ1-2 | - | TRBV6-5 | CASQRGRAGGYTF | TGTGCCAGCCAACGGGGGAGGGCCGGCGGCTACACCTTC
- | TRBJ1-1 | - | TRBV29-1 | CSVDQGYLVAEAFF | TGCAGCGTTGATCAGGGGTATTTGGTCGCTGAAGCTTTCTTT
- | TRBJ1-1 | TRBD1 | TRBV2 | CASMGAQGAGGTEAFF | TGTGCCAGCATGGGGGCACAGGGGGCAGGTGGTACTGAAGCTTTCTTT
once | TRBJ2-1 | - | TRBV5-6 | CASTDVTGSSYNEQFF | TGTGCCAGCACCGACGTGACAGGATCCTCCTACAATGAGCAGTTCTTC
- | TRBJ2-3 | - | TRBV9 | CAAGVATDTQYF | TGTGCCGCAGGGGTAGCGACAGATACGCAGTATTTT